This T cell receptor (beta chain) appears in the sequencing data of a study of CD8 T cells in ankylosing spondylitis. MiXCR, run by TCRdb on the 5' RACE reads, gives a single entry per CDR3 protein. There are more than 150,000 distinct CDR3 sequences in the sample; roughly 20% occur only once, and 4.3% lies in the top ten. Per germline, CDR1 MRHNA and CDR2 SNTAGT. The CDR3 totals 14 residues. This clonotype was recorded many times. A read error may account for a junction end that differs from germline. The receptor comes from a male donor under 30 with ankylosing spondylitis or in good health (not recorded which). The chain recombines TRBV6-4 with TRBJ2-1; 11 bases map to TRBD2. Sequenced sample: blood, either unsorted or a sorted T cell fraction (not recorded which). The CDR3 DNA follows: TGTGCCAGCAGTCCCTACTTAGCGGGAGGGCCGTTTTCCTTC. Translation: CASSPYLAGGPFSF.